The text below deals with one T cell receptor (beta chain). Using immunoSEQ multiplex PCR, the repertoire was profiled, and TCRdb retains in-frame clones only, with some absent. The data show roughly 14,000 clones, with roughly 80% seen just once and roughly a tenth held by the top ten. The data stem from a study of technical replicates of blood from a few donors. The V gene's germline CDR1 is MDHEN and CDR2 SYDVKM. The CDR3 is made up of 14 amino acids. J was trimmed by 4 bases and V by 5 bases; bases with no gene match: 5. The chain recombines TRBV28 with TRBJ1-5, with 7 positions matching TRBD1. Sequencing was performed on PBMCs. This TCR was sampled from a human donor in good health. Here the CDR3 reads CASSTGDVNQPQHF. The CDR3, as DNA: TGTGCCAGCAGTACAGGGGACGTAAATCAGCCCCAGCATTTT. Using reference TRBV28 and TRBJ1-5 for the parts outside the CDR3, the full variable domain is DVKVTQSSRYLVKRTGEKVFLECVQDMDHENMFWYRQDPGLGLRLIYFSYDVKMKEKGDIPEGYSVSREKKERFSLILESASTNQTSMYLCASSTGDVNQPQHFGDGTRLSIL.